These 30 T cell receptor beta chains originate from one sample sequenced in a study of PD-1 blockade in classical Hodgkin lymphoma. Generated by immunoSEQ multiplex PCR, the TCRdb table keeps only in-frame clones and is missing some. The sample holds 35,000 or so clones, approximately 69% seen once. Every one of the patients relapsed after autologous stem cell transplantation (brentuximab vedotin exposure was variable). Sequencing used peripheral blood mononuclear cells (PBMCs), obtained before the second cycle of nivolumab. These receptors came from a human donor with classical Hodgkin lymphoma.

This chain's CDR3 is CASTLWTSTDTQYF. In nucleotides, the CDR3 is TGTGCCAGCACCTTATGGACTAGCACAGATACGCAGTATTTT. The rearrangement links TRBV6-6 to TRBJ2-3, with a possible D match to TRBD2 (5 bases). Germline V CDR1 and CDR2: MNHNY, SVGAGI (reference sequence). The CDR3 is 14 amino acids. V was shortened by 7 bases and J by 0 bases, with 11 bases between the two germline ends.

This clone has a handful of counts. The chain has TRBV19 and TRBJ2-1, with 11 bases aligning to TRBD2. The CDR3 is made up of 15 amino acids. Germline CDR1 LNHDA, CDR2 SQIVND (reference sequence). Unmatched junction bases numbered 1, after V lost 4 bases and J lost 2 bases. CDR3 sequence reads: CASSSSGRAYNEQFF. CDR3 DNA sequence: TGTGCCAGTAGTAGTAGCGGGAGGGCCTACAATGAGCAGTTCTTC.

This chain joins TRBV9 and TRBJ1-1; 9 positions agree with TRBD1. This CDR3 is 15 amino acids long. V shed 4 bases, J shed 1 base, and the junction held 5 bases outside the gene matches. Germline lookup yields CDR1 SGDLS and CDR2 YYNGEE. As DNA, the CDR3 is TGTGCCAGCAGCTTCTCGACAGGGGGGAACACTGAAGCTTTCTTT. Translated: CASSFSTGGNTEAFF.

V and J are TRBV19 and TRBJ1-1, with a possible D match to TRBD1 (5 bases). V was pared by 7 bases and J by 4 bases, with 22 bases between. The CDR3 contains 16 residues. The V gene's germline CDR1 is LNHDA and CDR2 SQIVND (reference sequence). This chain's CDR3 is CASTPGGRFRVTEAFF. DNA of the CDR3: TGTGCCAGTACCCCAGGCGGCCGGTTCAGGGTCACTGAAGCTTTCTTT. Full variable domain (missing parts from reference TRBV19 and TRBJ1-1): DGGITQSPKYLFRKEGQNVTLSCEQNLNHDAMYWYRQDPGQGLRLIYYSQIVNDFQKGDIAEGYSVSREKKESFPLTVTSAQKNPTAFYLCASTPGGRFRVTEAFFGQGTRLTVV.

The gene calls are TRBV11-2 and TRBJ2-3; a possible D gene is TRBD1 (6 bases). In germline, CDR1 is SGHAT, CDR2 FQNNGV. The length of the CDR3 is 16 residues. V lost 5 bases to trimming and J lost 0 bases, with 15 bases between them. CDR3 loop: CASSATRTASTDTQYF. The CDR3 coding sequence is TGTGCCAGCAGCGCCACACGGACAGCTAGCACAGATACGCAGTATTTT.

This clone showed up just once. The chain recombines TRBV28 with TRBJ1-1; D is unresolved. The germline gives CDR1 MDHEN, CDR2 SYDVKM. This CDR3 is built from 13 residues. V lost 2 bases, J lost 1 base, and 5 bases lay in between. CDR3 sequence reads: CASSLPRNTEAFF. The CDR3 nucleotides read TGTGCCAGCAGTTTACCTCGGAACACTGAAGCTTTCTTT.

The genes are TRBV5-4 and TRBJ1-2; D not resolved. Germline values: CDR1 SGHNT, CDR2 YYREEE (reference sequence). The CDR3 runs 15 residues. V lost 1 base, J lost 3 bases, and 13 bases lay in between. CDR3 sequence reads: CASSLMAAIDYGYTF. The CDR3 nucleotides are TGTGCCAGCAGCTTGATGGCAGCTATTGACTATGGCTACACCTTC.

Written as DNA, the CDR3 is TGTGCCAGCAGCCAAAACATGTTTGAAGCTTTCTTT. Translation: CASSQNMFEAFF. This sequence joins TRBV7-2 and TRBJ1-1; D unclear. Germline V gene data show CDR1 as SGHTA and CDR2 as FQGNSA. The CDR3 runs 12 residues. The ends were cut back, 5 bases at V and 7 bases at J, with 11 bases in the middle.

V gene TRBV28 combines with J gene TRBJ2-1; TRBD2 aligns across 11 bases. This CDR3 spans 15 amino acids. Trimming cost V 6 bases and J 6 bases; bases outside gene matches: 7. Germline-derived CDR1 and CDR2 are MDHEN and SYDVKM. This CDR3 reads CASRSSGRAVNEQFF. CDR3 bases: TGTGCCAGCAGAAGTAGCGGGAGGGCGGTCAATGAGCAGTTCTTC.

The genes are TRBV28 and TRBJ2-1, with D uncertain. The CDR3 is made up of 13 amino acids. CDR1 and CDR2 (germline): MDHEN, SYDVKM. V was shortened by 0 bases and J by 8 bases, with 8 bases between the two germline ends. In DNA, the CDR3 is TGTGCCAGCAGTTTATGGGCAGGCTATGAGCAGTTCTTC. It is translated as CASSLWAGYEQFF.

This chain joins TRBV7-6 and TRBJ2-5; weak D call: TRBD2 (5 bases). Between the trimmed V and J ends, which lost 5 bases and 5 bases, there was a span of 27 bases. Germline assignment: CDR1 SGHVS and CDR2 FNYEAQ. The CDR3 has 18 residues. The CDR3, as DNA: TGTGCCAGCAGCCCTATCCCGGCCCGGCTAGGAGGTCGGGAGACCCAGTACTTC. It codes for CASSPIPARLGGRETQYF.

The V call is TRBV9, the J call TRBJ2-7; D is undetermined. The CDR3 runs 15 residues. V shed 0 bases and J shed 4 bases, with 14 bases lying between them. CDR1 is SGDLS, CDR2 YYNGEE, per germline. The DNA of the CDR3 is TGTGCCAGCAGCGTAGGCGGCAGTGTCGAGTACGAGCAGTACTTC. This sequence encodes CASSVGGSVEYEQYF.

The DNA of the CDR3 is TGTGCCAGCAGCTTAGAGGGACAGGCGTACAATGAGCAGTTCTTC. It encodes CASSLEGQAYNEQFF. V usage is TRBV7-2 and J usage is TRBJ2-1; 8 positions agree with TRBD1. Germline V lookup: CDR1 SGHTA, CDR2 FQGNSA. This CDR3 is 15 amino acids long. J was trimmed by 4 bases and V by 1 base; bases with no gene match: 3.

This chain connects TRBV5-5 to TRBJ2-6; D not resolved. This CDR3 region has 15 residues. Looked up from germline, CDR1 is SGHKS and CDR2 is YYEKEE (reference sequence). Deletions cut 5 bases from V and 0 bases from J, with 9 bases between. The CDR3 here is CASSDVHSGANVLTF. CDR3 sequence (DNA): TGTGCCAGCAGTGATGTTCACTCTGGGGCCAACGTCCTGACTTTC.

This CDR3 reads CASRSGGHSSYNEQFF. The CDR3 DNA reads TGCGCCAGCCGAAGCGGGGGCCACAGCTCCTACAATGAGCAGTTCTTC. V is TRBV4-1 and J is TRBJ2-1; 8 nucleotides line up with TRBD2. The CDR3 is 16 amino acids. Germline assignment: CDR1 MGHRA and CDR2 YSYEKL. V trimming: 8 bases; J trimming: 0 bases; junction bases outside the gene matches: 9.

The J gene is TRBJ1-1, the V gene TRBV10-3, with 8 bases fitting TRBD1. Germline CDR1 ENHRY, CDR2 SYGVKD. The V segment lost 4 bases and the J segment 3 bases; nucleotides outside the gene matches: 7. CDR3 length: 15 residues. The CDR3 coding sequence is TGTGCCATCAGTGCAACCAGGGGGCCGGACACTGAAGCTTTCTTT. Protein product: CAISATRGPDTEAFF.

The CDR3 protein is CASRQWGTEAFF. The CDR3 DNA is TGCGCCAGCAGGCAGTGGGGCACTGAAGCTTTCTTT. This rearrangement joins TRBV5-1 to TRBJ1-1; D is undetermined. V was shortened by 5 bases and J by 4 bases, with 9 bases between the two germline ends. Germline V gene lookup returns CDR1 SGHRS and CDR2 YFSETQ. CDR3 size: 12 residues.

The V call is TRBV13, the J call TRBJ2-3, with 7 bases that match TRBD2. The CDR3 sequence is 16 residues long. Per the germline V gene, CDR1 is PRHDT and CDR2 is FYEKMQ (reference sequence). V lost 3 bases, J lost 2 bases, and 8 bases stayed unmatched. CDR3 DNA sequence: TGTGCCAGCAGCTTGGGACTACCCGGCCCCACAGATACGCAGTATTTT. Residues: CASSLGLPGPTDTQYF. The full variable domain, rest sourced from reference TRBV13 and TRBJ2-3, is AAGVIQSPRHLIKEKRETATLKCYPIPRHDTVYWYQQGPGQDPQFLISFYEKMQSDKGSIPDRFSAQQFSDYHSELNMSSLELGDSALYFCASSLGLPGPTDTQYFGPGTRLTVL.

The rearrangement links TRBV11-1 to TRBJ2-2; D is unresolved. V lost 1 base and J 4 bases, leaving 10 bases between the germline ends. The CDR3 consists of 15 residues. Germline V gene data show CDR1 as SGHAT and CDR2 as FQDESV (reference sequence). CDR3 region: CASSLVGRLTGELFF. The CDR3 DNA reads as TGTGCCAGCAGCTTAGTGGGCAGACTCACCGGGGAGCTGTTTTTT.

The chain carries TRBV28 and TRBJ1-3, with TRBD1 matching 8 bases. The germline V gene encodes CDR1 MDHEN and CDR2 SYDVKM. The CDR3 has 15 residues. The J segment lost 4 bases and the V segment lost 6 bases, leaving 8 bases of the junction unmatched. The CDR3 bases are TGTGCCAGCAGGGGTCAGGGGGCGCGGGGAAACACCATATATTTT. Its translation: CASRGQGARGNTIYF.

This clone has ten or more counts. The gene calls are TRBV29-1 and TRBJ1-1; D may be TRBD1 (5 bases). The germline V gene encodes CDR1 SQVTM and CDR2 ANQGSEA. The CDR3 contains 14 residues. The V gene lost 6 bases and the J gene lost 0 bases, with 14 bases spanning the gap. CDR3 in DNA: TGCAGCGTCCAGGCGGGGGGTTTGAACACTGAAGCTTTCTTT. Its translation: CSVQAGGLNTEAFF.

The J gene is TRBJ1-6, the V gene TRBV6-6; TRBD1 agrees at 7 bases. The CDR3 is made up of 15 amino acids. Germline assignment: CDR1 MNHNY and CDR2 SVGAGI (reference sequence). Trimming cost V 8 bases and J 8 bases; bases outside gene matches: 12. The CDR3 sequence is CASQPATGFDSPLHF. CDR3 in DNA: TGTGCCAGCCAACCCGCGACAGGGTTCGATTCACCCCTCCACTTT.

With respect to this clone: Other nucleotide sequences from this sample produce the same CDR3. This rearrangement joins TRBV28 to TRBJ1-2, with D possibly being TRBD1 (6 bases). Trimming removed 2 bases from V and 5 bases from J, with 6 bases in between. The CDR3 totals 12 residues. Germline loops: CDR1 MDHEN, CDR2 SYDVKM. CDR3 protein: CASSLQGYGYTF. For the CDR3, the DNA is TGTGCCAGCAGTTTACAGGGGTATGGCTACACCTTC.

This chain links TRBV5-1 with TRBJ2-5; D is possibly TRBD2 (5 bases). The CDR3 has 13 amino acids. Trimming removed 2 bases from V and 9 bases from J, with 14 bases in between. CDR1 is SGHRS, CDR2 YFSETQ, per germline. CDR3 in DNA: TGCGCCAGCAGCTTAGCAGCGGCCACGGCCCAGTACTTC. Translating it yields CASSLAAATAQYF.

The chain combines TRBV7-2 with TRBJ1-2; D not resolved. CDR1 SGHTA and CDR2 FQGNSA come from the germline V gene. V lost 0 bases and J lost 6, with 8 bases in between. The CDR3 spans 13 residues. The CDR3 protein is CASSLARLDGYTF. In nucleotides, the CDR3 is TGTGCCAGCAGCTTAGCCCGGCTGGATGGCTACACCTTC.

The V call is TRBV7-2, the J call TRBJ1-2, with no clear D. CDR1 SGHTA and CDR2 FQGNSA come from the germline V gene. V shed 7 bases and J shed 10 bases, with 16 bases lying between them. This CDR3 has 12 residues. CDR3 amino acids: CASTPAGPSYTF. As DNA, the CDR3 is TGTGCCAGCACCCCCGCTGGTCCATCCTACACCTTC.

Written as DNA, the CDR3 is TGTGCCAGCAGCTCCCACGGAGTAGCGAACACCGGGGAGCTGTTTTTT. Its protein is CASSSHGVANTGELFF. The rearrangement uses TRBV7-2 and TRBJ2-2, with D hard to call. Per germline, CDR1 SGHTA and CDR2 FQGNSA. V was pared by 4 bases and J by 0 bases, with 12 bases between. The CDR3 totals 16 residues.

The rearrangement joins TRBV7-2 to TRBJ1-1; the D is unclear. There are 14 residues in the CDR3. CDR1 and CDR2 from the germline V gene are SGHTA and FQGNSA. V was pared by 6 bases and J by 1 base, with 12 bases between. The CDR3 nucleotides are TGTGCCAGCAGTTCACGGGCCCAGAACACTGAAGCTTTCTTT. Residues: CASSSRAQNTEAFF.

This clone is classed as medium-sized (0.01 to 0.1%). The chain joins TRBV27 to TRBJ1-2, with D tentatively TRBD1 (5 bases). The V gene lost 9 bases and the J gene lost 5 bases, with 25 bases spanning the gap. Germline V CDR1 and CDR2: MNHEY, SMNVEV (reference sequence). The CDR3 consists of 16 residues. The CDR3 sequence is CARDLEKGRSLYGYTF. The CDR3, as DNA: TGTGCCAGAGACTTGGAGAAGGGACGCAGTTTGTATGGCTACACCTTC.

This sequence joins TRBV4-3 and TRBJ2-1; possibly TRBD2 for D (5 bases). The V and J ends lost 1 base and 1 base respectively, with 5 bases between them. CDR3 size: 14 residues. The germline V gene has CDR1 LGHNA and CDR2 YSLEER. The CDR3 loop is CASSQAGSYNEQFF. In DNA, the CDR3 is TGCGCCAGCAGCCAAGCGGGGTCCTACAATGAGCAGTTCTTC.